The T cell receptor beta chain under discussion was sequenced for a study of blood T cell repertoires in COVID-19. Looking at the study overall: Both acute and convalescent COVID-19 samples were obtained from the United States, Italy and Spain. Sources were T cells, B-cell-depleted T cells, or PBMCs; the material itself was cDNA or gDNA.

In the authors' methods: Reference gene primer amplification gave nucleated cell count estimates. Generated by immunoSEQ multiplex PCR, the TCRdb table keeps only in-frame clones and is missing some. V, J and clone size are those of that table, while D and trimming were read from the DNA. There are 200,000 to 250,000 clones in the sample; about 88% occur only once, and about 3% lies in the top ten. There are 15 residues in the CDR3. V lost 6 bases and J 4 bases, leaving 17 bases between the germline ends. Germline V gives CDR1 SNHLY, CDR2 FYNNEI. This sequence originates from a man aged 45-60 years who had recovered from COVID-19. This chain uses TRBV2 with TRBJ2-3, with D perhaps TRBD2 (5 bases). Input material: peripheral blood. CDR3 sequence (DNA): TGTGCCAGCAGCCCCGGGTTAGCGCAACCAGATACGCAGTATTTT. This encodes CASSPGLAQPDTQYF.